Presented here are 16 T cell receptor beta chains from one specimen sequenced in a study of vaccination effects on CD4 cells after COVID-19. Viral peptide pool expansion of antigen-specific CD4+ T cells preceded sequencing in the ViraFEST assay. Investigators separated out CD4+ T cells once 9 to 11 days of culture had passed. Confirmation by PCR established that the person had SARS-CoV-2 infection between March and December 2020. The vaccine given was either BNT162b2 or mRNA-1273, in two doses. The antigens of these receptors remain unknown. Assay used: immunoSEQ multiplex PCR; TCRdb lists only in-frame clones, some missing. This table has 13,000 or so clones, approximately 70% appearing once. The sample was CD4+ T cells from PBMCs cultured with HCoV-NL63 spike peptides, taken after COVID-19 vaccination. The receptors originated from a human donor who had a prior SARS-CoV-2 infection.

The rearrangement links TRBV18 to TRBJ1-2, with D hard to call. Trimming took 4 bases from V and 7 from J, leaving 10 bases between them. Germline CDR1 and CDR2: KGHSH and LQKENI. This CDR3 spans 12 amino acids. The CDR3 DNA reads TGTGCCAGCTCACAGGGCCACCCTGGCTACACCTTC. The encoded protein is CASSQGHPGYTF.

The gene calls are TRBV21-1 and TRBJ2-7; TRBD1 is the table's D call and was not checked against the DNA. TRBV21-1 is assigned pseudogene status. This CDR3 has 14 amino acids. CDR3 coding DNA: TGTGCCAGCGGAAGGGACAGGGTTACCTACGAGCAGTACTTC. This encodes CASGRDRVTYEQYF.

The V call is TRBV2, the J call TRBJ2-1; D not resolved. The ends were cut back, 6 bases at V and 10 bases at J, with 16 bases in the middle. CDR3 size: 13 residues. Per germline, CDR1 SNHLY and CDR2 FYNNEI. CDR3 loop: CASSPGPRREQFF. The CDR3 DNA sequence: TGTGCCAGCAGCCCCGGACCGAGACGAGAGCAGTTCTTC.

This chain connects TRBV5-6 to TRBJ2-3; D is ambiguous. CDR3 length: 11 amino acids. V was clipped by 3 bases and J by 14 bases, with 13 bases between them. Germline V lookup: CDR1 SGHDT, CDR2 YYEEEE. In DNA form, the CDR3 reads TGTGCCAGCAGCTCACGGTCCCGACGGTATTTT. Translated, it gives CASSSRSRRYF.

The V gene is TRBV7-3, the J gene TRBJ2-5; 8 nucleotides line up with TRBD2. V lost 5 bases and J lost 1; bases outside the gene matches: 3. CDR1 is SGHTA, CDR2 FQGTGA, per germline. The CDR3 runs to 14 residues. This CDR3 is CASSPGLAQETQYF. In DNA form, the CDR3 reads TGTGCCAGCAGCCCAGGACTAGCCCAAGAGACCCAGTACTTC.

The rearrangement uses TRBV4-3 and TRBJ1-1, with D unresolved. V was shortened by 4 bases and J by 2 bases, with 11 bases between the two germline ends. The CDR3 sequence is 14 residues long. Per the germline V gene, CDR1 is LGHNA and CDR2 is YSLEER. The CDR3 here is CASSLTLQNTEAFF. CDR3 coding DNA: TGCGCCAGCAGCCTGACACTCCAAAACACTGAAGCTTTCTTT.

V gene TRBV5-1 combines with J gene TRBJ2-1; D call uncertain. The germline V gene encodes CDR1 SGHRS and CDR2 YFSETQ. V was cut by 0 bases and J by 14 bases, with 18 bases left in between. The CDR3 has 14 amino acids. Here the CDR3 DNA reads TGCGCCAGCAGCTTGGGGCCTCACGCCCCTCAGGAGTTCTTC. It yields the protein CASSLGPHAPQEFF.

This clone was recorded a few times. The genes are TRBV2 and TRBJ1-5; 7 bases align to TRBD1. CDR3 length: 15 residues. Germline V CDR1 and CDR2: SNHLY, FYNNEI. V shed 2 bases and J 5 bases; nucleotides not matched to a gene: 6. The CDR3 sequence is CASSELGGDDQPQHF. CDR3 bases: TGTGCCAGCAGTGAACTAGGGGGCGATGATCAGCCCCAGCATTTT.

The chain carries TRBV5-5 and TRBJ2-2; no reliable D call. V lost 2 bases and J lost 0, with 8 bases in between. Germline V gene sequence: CDR1 SGHKS, CDR2 YYEKEE (reference sequence). The length of the CDR3 is 15 residues. The CDR3 is CASSFGRTNTGELFF. In DNA, the CDR3 is TGTGCCAGCAGCTTTGGACGAACGAACACCGGGGAGCTGTTTTTT.

The chain carries TRBV14 and TRBJ1-6; D is ambiguous. Germline lookup yields CDR1 SGHDN and CDR2 FVKESK. The length of the CDR3 is 14 residues. V was trimmed by 6 bases and J by 9 bases, leaving 15 bases between them. The CDR3 region is CASRTGIEGSPLHF. CDR3 DNA: TGTGCCAGCAGGACCGGGATAGAGGGTTCACCCCTCCACTTT.

The chain joins TRBV4-2 to TRBJ2-1; 9 bases fit TRBD2. CDR3 length: 16 residues. The germline CDR1 and CDR2 sequences are LGHNA and YNFKEQ. V lost 0 bases to trimming and J lost 9 bases; unmatched junction nucleotides: 9. This CDR3 reads CASSQDPAGGTAEQFF. CDR3 bases: TGTGCCAGCAGCCAAGACCCAGCGGGAGGTACCGCTGAGCAGTTCTTC.

The gene calls are TRBV11-2 and TRBJ2-2; D perhaps matches TRBD2 (5 bases). V gave up 4 bases and J gave up 1 base, with 16 bases separating them. This CDR3 comprises 17 residues. In germline, CDR1 is SGHAT, CDR2 FQNNGV. The CDR3: CASSSGLGVMNTGELFF. CDR3 sequence (DNA): TGTGCCAGCAGCTCCGGTCTCGGGGTAATGAACACCGGGGAGCTGTTTTTT.

The genes are TRBV5-4 and TRBJ2-1, with no clear D. Trimming left V 1 base short and J 2 bases short, with 13 bases between. The germline V gene encodes CDR1 SGHNT and CDR2 YYREEE (reference sequence). The CDR3 has 16 amino acids. The CDR3 protein is CASSLLPLPAYNEQFF. The CDR3 DNA follows: TGTGCCAGCAGCTTGCTGCCTCTACCCGCCTACAATGAGCAGTTCTTC.

The chain is built from TRBV7-9 and TRBJ1-2; D is possibly TRBD1 (6 bases). The CDR3 is 13 residues long. Trimming took 2 bases from V and 8 from J, leaving 12 bases between them. The V gene's germline CDR1 is SEHNR and CDR2 FQNEAQ (reference sequence). In DNA form, the CDR3 reads TGTGCCAGCAGCTTAACCCGGGGGCTCGGCTACACCTTC. It translates to CASSLTRGLGYTF.

The gene calls are TRBV5-1 and TRBJ2-7; possibly TRBD1 or TRBD2 for D (5 bases each). The CDR3 has 14 residues. Trimming took off 3 bases at V and 4 bases at J, with 14 bases between the two ends. Germline assignment: CDR1 SGHRS and CDR2 YFSETQ. CDR3 in DNA: TGCGCCAGCAGCTACCGGGACGGCGGTTACGAGCAGTACTTC. As protein: CASSYRDGGYEQYF.

This chain uses TRBV6-6 with TRBJ2-7, with 10 bases matching TRBD2. J was trimmed by 7 bases and V by 7 bases; bases with no gene match: 10. The germline gives CDR1 MNHNY, CDR2 SVGAGI (reference sequence). The CDR3 length is 14 residues. CDR3 nucleotide sequence: TGTGCCAGCACGCCAGCGGGGGGGGGTAGAGAGCAGTACTTC. Translating gives CASTPAGGGREQYF.